The sample holds many counts of the clone carrying this T cell receptor (beta chain). Time point given: newly diagnosed GD, antithyroid drugs for less than 3 months. PBMCs were the source of the RNA used for TCR sequencing. It was American Thyroid Association guidelines that determined Graves' disease diagnosis. The data originate from a study of regulatory T cells in long-lasting Graves disease. Study at large: Recently diagnosed Graves' patients had received antithyroid drugs for under 3 months.

J lost 0 bases, V lost 6 bases, and 6 bases had no gene match. The CDR3 contains 17 residues. The germline V gene has CDR1 MDHEN and CDR2 SYDVKM. Arm-PCR of CDR3 regions with iRepertoire HTBI primers generated TCR beta libraries. TCRdb ran MiXCR on the multiplex PCR reads and lists one entry per CDR3 protein. Altogether 300,000 to 400,000 distinct CDR3 sequences are present, approximately 16% being singletons, with the ten largest covering around 27%. This same sample was also taken into another study, of T cells in Graves' hyperthyroidism and ophthalmopathy. This second study says: Patients aged 18 to 65 with hyperthyroidism were newly diagnosed, with duration under 2 months. Criteria for exclusion of patients were uncontrolled infection, other autoimmune disease, pregnancy or lactation.

The starting material was peripheral blood mononuclear cells (PBMCs), obtained at new diagnosis, from a patient treated with antithyroid drugs. The rearrangement joins TRBV28 to TRBJ1-6; 9 bases map to TRBD1. The sequence derives from a man between 35 and 55 years old with Graves disease. The CDR3 region is CASSRTGEFSYNSPLHF. For the CDR3, the DNA is TGTGCCAGCAGCCGGACAGGGGAGTTCTCCTATAATTCACCCCTCCACTTT.